The entry below describes one TCR beta chain. Its antigen target is currently unknown. The data belong to a study of CXCR3-negative and CXCR3-positive naive CD8 T cells (dated by TCRdb to between 2017 and 2020). Turning to the overall study: Roughly 130 million TRB reads were obtained in total, roughly 1.5 +/- 0.3 million reads per library. Diversity and physicochemical repertoire analyses covered eleven to twelve donors pooled from two independent experiments. For the TRBV-TRBJ cluster analysis, the naive subsets came from a handful of donors, while the memory cells came from 3 donors. Points the paper makes about the study in general: TRB CDR3s from CXCR3-positive naive cells showed higher hydrophobicity (lower Kidera factor 4), lower energy, and higher strength and volume indices than CXCR3-negative naive cells. Because surface CD5, which is linked to self-reactivity in mice, was comparable between the naive subsets, TCR interaction strength was also inferred from the physicochemical properties of TRB CDR3s. Because CXCR3 expression was partially decreased after cryopreservation, freshly isolated PBMCs were used for most assays. Comparably high repertoire diversity was found in both naive subsets, whereas much lower repertoire diversity was found in memory CD8+ T cells. TRBV-TRBJ usage was similar between naive CXCR3-negative and CXCR3-positive cells from the same donor, while memory cells showed distinct patterns.

The reads were generated on a NextSeq 550. The Human TCR Profiling Kit (MiLaboratory) was used to make UMI-labeled 5' RACE TRB cDNA libraries. cDNA synthesis used the entire amount of extracted RNA, and PCR amplification then used the entire amount of cDNA produced. The libraries were made side by side, with each library going through the same number of PCR cycles. As for how the authors treated the data: With a minimum of two reads required per UMI, MIGEC and MiXCR pulled out about 49,000 +/- 11,000 unique UMI-labeled TRB cDNA molecules from each library. An average of around 40,000 +/- 10,000 functional in-frame TRB CDR3 nucleotide clonotypes without stop codons was found per library. After downsampling to 5000 UMI-labeled TRB molecules per sample, diversity metrics such as normalized Shannon-Wiener and Chao1 were calculated in VDJtools. For the central five CDR3 residues, VDJtools calculated physicochemical properties weighted by clonotype size, namely interaction energy, strength, volume and Kidera factor 4. Once TCRdb had reprocessed the reads, it stored one entry per CDR3 protein sequence and supplied no DNA. TCRdb, rather than the study authors, made the V and J calls. This sample's listing comprises about 62,000 distinct CDR3 sequences. The top ten clonotypes cover around 4% of the sample.

For every CD8+ T cell subset, about 300,000 cells were flow-sorted straight into RLT lysis buffer, and each subset was sorted in triplicate. To keep memory contaminants out, a stringent definition of naive CD8+ T cells was applied: CD45RO-CCR7+CD27+CD95-. Peripheral blood mononuclear cells were isolated from buffy coats by standard density gradient centrifugation. Naive CXCR3-negative and CXCR3-positive CD8+ T cells were flow-sorted on a FACSAria III. Total RNA was extracted from sorted cells using an RNeasy Mini Kit. The germline V gene provides CDR1 SQVTM and CDR2 ANQGSEA. Taken from cysteine to phenylalanine, the CDR3 has 17 residues. DNA is not on record.

The sequence is built from TRBV29-1 and TRBJ2-3; TCRdb's assignment of TRBD1 cannot be checked, as there is no DNA. The source material was naive CXCR3- CD8+ T cells from blood. This specimen's cell subset or site label, interpreted: CD45RO-CCR7+CD27+CD95- naive CD8+ T cells lacking CXCR3 (TNR3-). This TCR derives from a human donor in good health. Some clones in this sample may be carry-over from other donors' samples. The CDR3 region has the sequence CSPQGSGGPLRTDTQYF.